This T cell receptor (beta chain) was identified in a study of control samples from healthy donors and cancer patients. TCRdb keeps only in-frame clones here, not all; method: immunoSEQ multiplex PCR. In the table there are 120,000 or so clones, 90% to 95% of which are singletons. Sequences were obtained from PBMCs. The sequence derives from a man aged 50 or older with head and neck cancer.

CDR3 DNA: TGTGCCAGCAGTTACTCGAGGTACCTGAACACTGAAGCTTTCTTT. Protein sequence: CASSYSRYLNTEAFF. V usage is TRBV6-5 and J usage is TRBJ1-1, with D unresolved. The CDR3 loop spans 15 amino acids. V was cut by 0 bases and J by 0 bases, with 8 bases left in between. CDR1 MNHEY and CDR2 SVGAGI come from the germline V gene.